This T cell receptor (beta chain) was documented in a study of T cell repertoires in cytomegalovirus infection. TCRdb analysed the reads with MiXCR anew, one entry per CDR3 protein. The sample has fewer than 200,000 distinct CDR3 sequences; 9.5% are singletons. After removal of 6 bases from V and 5 bases from J, the junction contained 3 bases not matched to a gene. The CDR3 covers 14 residues. This clonotype has a count of ten or more. This TCR was sampled from a human donor in good health (CMV status not recorded). Some clones in this sample may be carry-over from other donors' samples. Sequenced input: PBMCs. The chain has TRBV12-3 or TRBV12-4 and TRBJ2-3; TRBD1 agrees at 12 bases. Written as DNA, the CDR3 is TGTGCCAGCAGAGGGACAGGGGGCGAAGATACGCAGTATTTT. Protein product: CASRGTGGEDTQYF.